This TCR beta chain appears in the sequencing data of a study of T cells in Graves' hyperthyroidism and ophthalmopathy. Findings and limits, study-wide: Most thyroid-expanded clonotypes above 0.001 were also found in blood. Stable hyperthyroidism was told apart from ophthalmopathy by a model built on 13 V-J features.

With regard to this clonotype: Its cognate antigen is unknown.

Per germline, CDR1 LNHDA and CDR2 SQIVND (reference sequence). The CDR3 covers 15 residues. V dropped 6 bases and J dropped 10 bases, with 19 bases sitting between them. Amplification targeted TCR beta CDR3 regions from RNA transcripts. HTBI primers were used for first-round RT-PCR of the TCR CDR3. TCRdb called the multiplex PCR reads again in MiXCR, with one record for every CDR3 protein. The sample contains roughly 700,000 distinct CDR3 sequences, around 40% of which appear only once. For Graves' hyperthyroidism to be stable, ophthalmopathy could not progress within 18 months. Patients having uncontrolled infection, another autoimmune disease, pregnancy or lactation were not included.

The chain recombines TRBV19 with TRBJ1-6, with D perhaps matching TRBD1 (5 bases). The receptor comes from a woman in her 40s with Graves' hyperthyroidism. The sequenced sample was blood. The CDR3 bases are TGTGCCAGTAGGGCATCCGGGGCTGGGGGGTCACCCCTCCACTTT. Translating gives CASRASGAGGSPLHF.